This T cell receptor beta chain was recovered during a study of shared clonotypes between healthy human individuals. Whole-study results and caveats: Clonotype sharing across a handful of donors was observed for around 4.8% of naive CD4 clonotypes. Incompleteness in sorted-subset sequencing, despite large depth, was shown by rarefaction. Unshared clonotypes carried lower generation probabilities than those common to all four donors.

Per the germline V gene, CDR1 is SGHNT and CDR2 is YYREEE (reference sequence). Unmatched junction bases numbered 1, after V lost 6 bases and J lost 0 bases. The CDR3 covers 14 residues. The table came from immunoSEQ multiplex PCR; TCRdb's copy has only in-frame clones and leaves some out. Of 730,000 or so clones in the sample, roughly 70% were seen once. All donors qualified as healthy HIV-negative adults and had experienced no recent acute infections or vaccinations. As for this clone: The antigen is not known.

This rearrangement joins TRBV5-4 to TRBJ2-2; 8 nucleotides align to TRBD1. Input material: memory CD4+ T cells sorted from blood. Subset reported: CD45RA-negative fraction. This clonotype originated in a woman aged 25 to 39 in good health. CDR3 in DNA: TGTGCCAGCACGGACAGGGCGAACACCGGGGAGCTGTTTTTT. Translating gives CASTDRANTGELFF.